These T cell receptor beta chains were read from a single sample in a study of T cells in Graves' hyperthyroidism and ophthalmopathy. TCRdb analysed the multiplex PCR reads with MiXCR anew, one entry per CDR3 protein. The data contain about 360,000 distinct CDR3 sequences, around 14% of them singletons. The specimen sequenced was blood. The receptors originated from a woman aged 18-29 years with Graves' hyperthyroidism that later progressed to Graves' ophthalmopathy. The CDR3 runs from the conserved cysteine through the conserved F or W. A D gene is named only where the DNA matches it firmly. Expanded clones get a size class; other rows say once, few or many, or leave the size out.

clone size,J gene,D gene,V gene,CDR3 protein,CDR3 DNA
many,TRBJ2-7,.,TRBV7-9,CASSLRPDEQYF,TGTGCCAGCAGCTTAAGACCGGACGAGCAGTACTTC
.,TRBJ2-5,.,TRBV24-1,CATSDYDWETQYF,TGTGCCACCAGTGACTATGATTGGGAGACCCAGTACTTC
many,TRBJ2-5,TRBD1,TRBV29-1,CSVRGQGRGETQYF,TGCAGCGTTAGGGGACAGGGGCGCGGGGAGACCCAGTACTTC
many,TRBJ2-1,.,TRBV28,CASSLIPSIHEQFF,TGTGCCAGCAGTCTAATACCTAGCATCCATGAGCAGTTCTTC
.,TRBJ1-1,TRBD1,TRBV12-3/TRBV12-4,CASSLAGTGLTEAFF,TGTGCCAGCAGTTTGGCAGGGACAGGGTTGACTGAAGCTTTCTTT
.,TRBJ2-7,.,TRBV20-1,CSAQLAVGGEQYF,TGCAGTGCACAGCTAGCGGTAGGGGGCGAGCAGTACTTC
.,TRBJ2-1,.,TRBV5-4,CASSPRSERPYNEQFF,TGTGCCAGCAGCCCCAGGTCCGAAAGACCCTACAATGAGCAGTTCTTC
many,TRBJ1-1,TRBD1,TRBV29-1,CSVGRTGEAFF,TGCAGCGTTGGGAGGACAGGGGAAGCTTTCTTT
many,TRBJ2-7,.,TRBV20-1,CSASQGSSYEQYF,TGCAGTGCTAGTCAGGGGTCCTCCTACGAGCAGTACTTC
many,TRBJ2-3,TRBD2,TRBV28,CASSSIAGYRSDTQYF,TGTGCCAGCAGCTCCATAGCGGGATACAGATCCGATACGCAGTATTTT
many,TRBJ2-1,.,TRBV7-3,CASSLWEGSNEQFF,TGTGCCAGCAGCTTGTGGGAAGGGTCAAATGAGCAGTTCTTC
few,TRBJ2-1,.,TRBV6-1,CASSMAAYNEQFF,TGTGCCAGCAGTATGGCAGCCTACAATGAGCAGTTCTTC
many,TRBJ2-6,TRBD1,TRBV28,CASNPGQGGTGANVLTF,TGTGCCAGCAACCCGGGACAGGGGGGAACTGGGGCCAACGTCCTGACTTTC
many,TRBJ2-3,TRBD2,TRBV28,CASSLFNLVAGGTDTQYF,TGTGCCAGCAGTTTATTTAATCTGGTAGCGGGGGGCACAGATACGCAGTATTTT
many,TRBJ1-2,.,TRBV6-1,CASSPAEGGYTF,TGTGCCAGCAGCCCCGCGGAGGGTGGCTACACCTTC
many,TRBJ2-2,TRBD1,TRBV12-3/TRBV12-4,CASLEQGMGELFF,TGTGCCAGCCTTGAACAGGGGATGGGGGAGCTGTTTTTT
many,TRBJ2-7,TRBD1,TRBV12-3/TRBV12-4,CASRGDRGYEQYF,TGTGCCAGCAGAGGGGACAGGGGATACGAGCAGTACTTC
.,TRBJ1-1,.,TRBV4-1,CASSQDTEGNTEAFF,TGCGCCAGCAGCCAAGATACAGAGGGGAACACTGAAGCTTTCTTT
few,TRBJ2-2,TRBD2,TRBV6-1,CASNGTSGSTGELFF,TGTGCCAGCAATGGGACTAGCGGGAGCACCGGGGAGCTGTTTTTT
.,TRBJ1-5,.,TRBV28,CASFAGTPKGNQPQHF,TGTGCCAGCTTCGCCGGGACACCCAAGGGCAATCAGCCCCAGCATTTT
.,TRBJ2-3,TRBD2,TRBV4-1,CASSQGGSGMGDTQYF,TGCGCCAGCAGCCAAGGGGGTAGCGGGATGGGAGATACGCAGTATTTT
.,TRBJ1-1,.,TRBV19,CASTPSGDTEAFF,TGTGCCAGTACCCCCTCGGGCGACACTGAAGCTTTCTTT
many,TRBJ2-1,TRBD2,TRBV7-8,CASSREGLYNEQFF,TGTGCCAGCAGCCGGGAGGGCCTATACAATGAGCAGTTCTTC
many,TRBJ2-2,.,TRBV6-2/TRBV6-3,CASKGRTENTGELFF,TGTGCCAGCAAAGGGAGGACAGAGAACACCGGGGAGCTGTTTTTT
.,TRBJ2-3,.,TRBV4-2,CASSQEPSASTDTQYF,TGTGCCAGCAGCCAAGAGCCTAGCGCGAGCACAGATACGCAGTATTTT
few,TRBJ2-1,.,TRBV4-1,CASSSPGVDNEQFF,TGCGCCAGCAGCTCCCCGGGAGTAGATAATGAGCAGTTCTTC
few,TRBJ2-7,.,TRBV11-2,CASSLDGTGLYEQYF,TGTGCCAGCAGCTTAGACGGAACGGGCCTCTACGAGCAGTACTTC
many,TRBJ2-3,.,TRBV28,CASSLAEILTDTQYF,TGTGCCAGCAGTTTAGCGGAAATTCTCACAGATACGCAGTATTTT
.,TRBJ2-1,.,TRBV5-5,CASRDTSFYNEQFF,TGTGCCAGCAGGGATACCTCCTTCTACAATGAGCAGTTCTTC
.,TRBJ1-1,TRBD1,TRBV4-2,CASAREDRESGEAFF,TGTGCCAGCGCAAGAGAGGACAGGGAAAGCGGAGAAGCTTTCTTT
many,TRBJ1-5,TRBD1,TRBV27,CASTHRTGRIRNQPQHF,TGTGCCAGCACCCACCGGACAGGGAGGATTCGCAATCAGCCCCAGCATTTT
.,TRBJ2-1,TRBD2,TRBV5-1,CASSLALAGFSYNEQFF,TGCGCCAGCAGCTTGGCTCTAGCGGGTTTCTCCTACAATGAGCAGTTCTTC
.,TRBJ2-3,TRBD2,TRBV20-1,CSASRDYHGADTQYF,TGCAGTGCTAGTAGGGACTACCACGGGGCAGATACGCAGTATTTT
many,TRBJ2-5,.,TRBV29-1,CSARASVGETQYF,TGCAGCGCCAGGGCGAGCGTCGGAGAGACCCAGTACTTC
.,TRBJ2-7,TRBD1,TRBV6-1,CASSRGQVVGDEQYF,TGTGCCAGCAGTCGAGGACAGGTCGTAGGGGACGAGCAGTACTTC
.,TRBJ2-7,TRBD2,TRBV12-3/TRBV12-4,CASSLRGSGRSWDEQYF,TGTGCCAGCAGTTTGAGAGGGAGCGGGAGGAGTTGGGACGAGCAGTACTTC
few,TRBJ2-5,TRBD2,TRBV20-1,CSARDREGWETQYF,TGCAGTGCTAGAGATCGGGAGGGTTGGGAGACCCAGTACTTC
.,TRBJ2-1,.,TRBV20-1,CSASPPTVFTYNEQFF,TGCAGTGCTAGCCCCCCGACAGTTTTTACCTACAATGAGCAGTTCTTC
.,TRBJ2-7,.,TRBV27,CASSSILSYEQYF,TGTGCCAGCAGTTCAATCCTCTCCTACGAGCAGTACTTC
many,TRBJ2-1,.,TRBV20-1,CSAWSSGGQAYNEQFF,TGCAGTGCCTGGAGTTCCGGAGGACAAGCCTACAATGAGCAGTTCTTC
.,TRBJ1-6,TRBD1,TRBV27,CASGYLQGTISNSPLHF,TGTGCCAGCGGTTACTTACAGGGGACCATTTCAAATTCACCCCTCCACTTT
.,TRBJ2-7,.,TRBV10-3,CAISDSAGAWEQYF,TGTGCCATCAGTGATTCCGCGGGGGCTTGGGAGCAGTACTTC
many,TRBJ2-5,TRBD1,TRBV28,CASSFLSGTGFEETQYF,TGTGCCAGCAGTTTCCTTTCGGGGACAGGGTTTGAAGAGACCCAGTACTTC
many,TRBJ1-2,TRBD1,TRBV2,CASSEGQGYGYTF,TGTGCCAGCAGTGAGGGACAGGGGTATGGCTACACCTTC
many,TRBJ1-1,.,TRBV28,CATRTVPNTEAFF,TGTGCCACCAGGACAGTGCCGAACACTGAAGCTTTCTTT
few,TRBJ2-7,.,TRBV19,CASTAGASHEQYF,TGTGCCAGTACCGCGGGGGCGTCTCACGAGCAGTACTTC
many,TRBJ2-7,TRBD1,TRBV28,CASSLNRGEQYF,TGTGCCAGCAGCCTCAACAGGGGCGAGCAGTACTTC
.,TRBJ2-7,TRBD1,TRBV5-8,CASSVGTGRSNEQYF,TGTGCCAGCAGCGTCGGGACAGGCCGAAGCAACGAGCAGTACTTC
many,TRBJ2-1,TRBD1,TRBV5-1,CASSLRAGGFNEQFF,TGCGCCAGCAGCTTGAGGGCAGGGGGTTTCAATGAGCAGTTCTTC
.,TRBJ1-1,.,TRBV9,CASSVGGNTGAFF,TGTGCCAGCAGCGTAGGTGGGAACACTGGAGCTTTCTTT
few,TRBJ2-1,.,TRBV20-1,CSARYGGAYNEQFF,TGCAGTGCTAGATATGGCGGAGCCTACAATGAGCAGTTCTTC
many,TRBJ2-1,TRBD2,TRBV20-1,CSARDPLAALQFF,TGCAGTGCTAGAGATCCTCTAGCGGCCCTTCAGTTCTTC
few,TRBJ2-3,.,TRBV20-1,CSPKQTDTQYF,TGCAGTCCAAAACAGACAGATACGCAGTATTTT
.,TRBJ2-4,TRBD1,TRBV28,CASSCAGTGRNIQYF,TGTGCCAGCAGCTGTGCAGGGACAGGGAGAAACATTCAGTACTTC
many,TRBJ2-7,.,TRBV28,CASSPPFEEQYF,TGTGCCAGCAGTCCCCCCTTCGAGGAGCAGTACTTC
few,TRBJ2-7,.,TRBV7-9,CASSFGGLNYEQYF,TGTGCCAGCAGCTTCGGAGGACTTAACTACGAGCAGTACTTC
many,TRBJ2-3,.,TRBV20-1,CSARSGTDTQYF,TGCAGTGCTAGATCGGGCACAGATACGCAGTATTTT